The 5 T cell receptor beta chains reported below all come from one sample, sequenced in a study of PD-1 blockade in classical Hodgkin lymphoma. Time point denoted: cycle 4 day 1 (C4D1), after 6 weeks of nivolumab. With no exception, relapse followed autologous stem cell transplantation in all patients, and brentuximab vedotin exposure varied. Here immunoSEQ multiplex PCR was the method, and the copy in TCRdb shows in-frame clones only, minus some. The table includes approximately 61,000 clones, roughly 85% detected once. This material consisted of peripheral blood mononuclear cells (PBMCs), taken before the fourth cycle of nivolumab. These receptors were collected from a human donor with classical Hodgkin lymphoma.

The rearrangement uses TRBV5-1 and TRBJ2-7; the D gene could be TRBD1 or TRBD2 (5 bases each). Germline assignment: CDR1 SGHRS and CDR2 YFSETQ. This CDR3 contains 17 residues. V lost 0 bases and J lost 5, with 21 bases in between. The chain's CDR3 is CASSLGVRQTVGDEQYF. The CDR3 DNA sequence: TGCGCCAGCAGCTTGGGGGTCCGACAGACGGTGGGGGACGAGCAGTACTTC.

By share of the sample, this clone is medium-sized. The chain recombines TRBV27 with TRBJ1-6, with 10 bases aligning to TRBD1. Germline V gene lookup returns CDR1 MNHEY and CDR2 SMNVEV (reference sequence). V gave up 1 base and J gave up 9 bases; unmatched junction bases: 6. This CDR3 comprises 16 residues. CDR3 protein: CASSLFFGTGASPLHF. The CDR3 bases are TGTGCCAGCAGTTTATTCTTTGGGACAGGGGCTTCACCCCTCCACTTT.

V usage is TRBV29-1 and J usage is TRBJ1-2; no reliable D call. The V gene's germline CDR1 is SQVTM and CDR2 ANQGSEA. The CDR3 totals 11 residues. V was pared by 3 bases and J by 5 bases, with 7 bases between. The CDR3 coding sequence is TGCAGCGTTGAGTCCCTGTATGGCTACACCTTC. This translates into CSVESLYGYTF. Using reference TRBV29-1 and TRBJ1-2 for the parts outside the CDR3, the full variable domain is SAVISQKPSRDICQRGTSLTIQCQVDSQVTMMFWYRQQPGQSLTLIATANQGSEATYESGFVIDKFPISRPNLTFSTLTVSNMSPEDSSIYLCSVESLYGYTFGSGTRLTVV.

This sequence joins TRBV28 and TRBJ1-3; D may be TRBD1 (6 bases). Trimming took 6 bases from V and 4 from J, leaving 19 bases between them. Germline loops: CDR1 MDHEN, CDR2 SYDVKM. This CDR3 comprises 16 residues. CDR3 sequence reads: CASSPILDSWGNTIYF. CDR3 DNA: TGTGCCAGCAGCCCTATACTGGACAGCTGGGGAAACACCATATATTTT.

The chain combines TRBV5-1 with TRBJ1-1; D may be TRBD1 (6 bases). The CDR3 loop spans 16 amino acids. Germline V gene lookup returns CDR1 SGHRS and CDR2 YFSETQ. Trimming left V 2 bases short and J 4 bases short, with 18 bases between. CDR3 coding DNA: TGCGCCAGCAGCTTTTTGAGGGGGTTGGAGAGCACTGAAGCTTTCTTT. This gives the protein CASSFLRGLESTEAFF.